A selection of T cell receptor beta chains follows, all from one sample in a study of CD8+ T cells in alopecia areata. Sequenced by immunoSEQ multiplex PCR; TCRdb stores in-frame clones only, minus some. The repertoire holds around 100,000 clones, with under 90% as singletons. The starting material was CD8+ T cells sorted from blood, obtained at approximately week 31, from a patient treated with tofacitinib. The source of these receptors is a human donor with alopecia areata. Each CDR3 is given without its conserved first and last residue. D genes are given only for firm matches. Rows give clone size only sometimes, using once, few, many, or a class for an expanded clone.

D gene	clone size	V gene	J gene	CDR3 protein
TRBD1	once	TRBV14	TRBJ1-2	ASSHTGTGGNYGYT
NA	NA	TRBV4-1	TRBJ2-3	ASSQPSTDTQY
NA	NA	TRBV2	TRBJ2-5	ASSEALLDVQETQY
TRBD1	once	TRBV4-1	TRBJ2-7	ASSQVTGVHEQY
TRBD2	NA	TRBV7-6	TRBJ2-7	ASSLASGPSYEQY
NA	NA	TRBV27	TRBJ2-7	ASSPRTGSYEQY
TRBD1	once	TRBV5-6	TRBJ2-7	ASSPGTGGRY
NA	few	TRBV7-9	TRBJ1-1	ASSLAGGAEAF
NA	NA	TRBV7-6	TRBJ1-1	ASFGSSTEAF
TRBD1	NA	TRBV6-5	TRBJ2-3	ASSPTGGGDTLY
NA	NA	TRBV7-9	TRBJ1-5	ASSLAGGPYSNQPQH
TRBD1	NA	TRBV27	TRBJ2-1	ASSLSVGGAYNEQF
TRBD1	once	TRBV15	TRBJ2-4	ATSRERGLGKNIQY
NA	NA	TRBV19	TRBJ1-1	ASSISRGIMNTEAF
TRBD2	NA	TRBV30	TRBJ2-5	AWRGPGLVVETQY
TRBD1	NA	TRBV27	TRBJ2-7	ASSLGQEYEQY
NA	NA	TRBV29-1	TRBJ2-7	SVGQNYEQY
TRBD1	NA	TRBV10-3	TRBJ2-2	ATRGTGGKTGELF
TRBD1	NA	TRBV29-1	TRBJ2-7	SVSNRGASSYEQY
NA	once	TRBV29-1	TRBJ1-2	SAGTDVYGYT
NA	NA	TRBV29-1	TRBJ2-1	SVDSVERNYNEQF
TRBD1	NA	TRBV19	TRBJ1-5	ASGDRELNTGQPQH
TRBD2	NA	TRBV7-3	TRBJ2-1	ASSPISGSSYNEQF
NA	few	TRBV4-2	TRBJ2-1	ASSYNEQF
NA	NA	TRBV9	TRBJ2-1	ASSVDGNYNEQF
TRBD1	NA	TRBV9	TRBJ1-2	ASSADRDGGYT
NA	NA	TRBV14	TRBJ1-4	ASSQEWGPNEKLF
TRBD2	NA	TRBV7-9	TRBJ2-7	ASSPPGGGDEQY
NA	NA	TRBV9	TRBJ1-1	ASSADGLEV
TRBD2	NA	TRBV5-4	TRBJ2-7	ASSHTSGGPHEQY
NA	NA	TRBV9	TRBJ2-1	ASSGGNEQF
NA	few	TRBV7-9	TRBJ2-7	ASSLVGSSYEQY
TRBD2	NA	TRBV6-1	TRBJ2-1	ASSYAGAYNEQF
TRBD2	NA	TRBV7-8	TRBJ2-7	ASSLRGFPGLAGVDSYEQY
NA	NA	TRBV4-1	TRBJ2-1	ASSQGPIASDEQF
NA	NA	TRBV27	TRBJ1-2	ASSPGWEVYGYT
NA	NA	TRBV7-8	TRBJ2-5	ASSLVLWETQY
NA	once	TRBV7-9	TRBJ2-3	AKLPWGSGVTDTQY
NA	NA	TRBV5-1	TRBJ1-1	ASSLGSEAF
NA	NA	TRBV5-4	TRBJ2-5	ASSLPERETQY
TRBD2	NA	TRBV5-1	TRBJ2-7	ASCMDPGGYEQY
NA	NA	TRBV23-1	TRBJ2-7	ASSQDGTDYEQY
NA	NA	TRBV4-1	TRBJ1-5	ASSQVFSRGRNQPQH
TRBD2	few	TRBV7-9	TRBJ2-1	ASSFRVGLAGFFNEQF
TRBD2	few	TRBV5-1	TRBJ2-1	ASRERTSWNEQF
NA	NA	TRBV2	TRBJ2-7	AILDISYEQY